The 22 T cell receptor beta chains below were found in one sample sequenced in a study of T cell responses to AZD1222 COVID-19 vaccine (dated by TCRdb to 2020 to 2023). Libraries were prepared through the immunoSEQ multiplex PCR assay. TCRdb retrieved this table from immuneACCESS and kept in-frame rearrangements only. Not all clones are present; in checked studies, unresolved V genes account for under half, and no reason is known for the remainder. The sample table lists some 180,000 clones, about nine tenths of them with a count of one. Of the sample, under 2% falls within the top ten clones. The sample's time point label is to be understood as: about 28 days (+/-7) after the second vaccine dose. The specimen comprised peripheral blood, sampled 28 days after the second AZD1222 dose. These receptors all stem from an adult who received the AZD1222 COVID-19 vaccine.

J is TRBJ1-5 and V is TRBV18, with D perhaps matching TRBD1 (6 bases). CDR1 is KGHSH, CDR2 LQKENI, per germline. The CDR3 spans 16 residues. V shed 4 bases and J shed 0 bases, with 13 bases lying between them. The CDR3 reads CASSRGQTYSNQPQHF. DNA for the CDR3: TGTGCCAGCTCACGAGGACAGACCTATAGCAATCAGCCCCAGCATTTT.

The chain links TRBV6-5 to TRBJ1-4; D may be TRBD1 (6 bases). The CDR3 consists of 13 residues. Between the trimmed V and J ends, which lost 8 bases and 5 bases, there was a span of 12 bases. Germline CDR1 and CDR2: MNHEY and SVGAGI. CDR3 sequence reads: CASSGTLNEKLFF. DNA of the CDR3: TGTGCCAGCTCCGGGACACTGAATGAAAAACTGTTTTTT.

The J gene is TRBJ2-2, the V gene TRBV18, with 8 positions matching TRBD1. This CDR3 is 16 amino acids long. V lost 4 bases and J lost 2; bases outside the gene matches: 6. Looked up from germline, CDR1 is KGHSH and CDR2 is LQKENI. As DNA, the CDR3 is TGTGCCAGCTCACGGAAGACAGGGGTCAACACCGGGGAGCTGTTTTTT. It codes for CASSRKTGVNTGELFF.

The V call is TRBV10-3, the J call TRBJ2-5, with TRBD1 matching 7 bases. Germline CDR1 ENHRY, CDR2 SYGVKD. J gave up 5 bases and V 5 bases, and 5 bases lay outside the gene matches. This CDR3 comprises 13 residues. The DNA for the CDR3 is TGTGCCATCAGTCTACAGGGGCGGGAGACCCAGTACTTC. It translates to CAISLQGRETQYF.

The V and J genes are TRBV20-1 and TRBJ1-2, with 7 bases fitting TRBD1. This CDR3 is built from 14 residues. The V gene's germline CDR1 is DFQATT and CDR2 SNEGSKA (reference sequence). The V and J ends lost 3 bases and 6 bases, in that order; junction bases with no gene match: 10. The CDR3 nucleotides are TGCAGTGCTAGTGGTGGAGACAGGGTCGATGGCTACACCTTC. It encodes CSASGGDRVDGYTF.

The CDR3 loop is CASRSGGASYNEQFF. CDR3 nucleotides: TGTGCCAGCAGAAGCGGGGGGGCCTCCTACAATGAGCAGTTCTTC. The V call is TRBV6-5, the J call TRBJ2-1; 10 nucleotides align to TRBD2. Germline assignment: CDR1 MNHEY and CDR2 SVGAGI. J was trimmed by 0 bases and V by 6 bases; bases with no gene match: 2. This CDR3 spans 15 amino acids.

This clone has only one observation. This rearrangement joins TRBV21-1 to TRBJ1-2. TRBV21-1 is a pseudogene. This CDR3 is 14 amino acids long. The CDR3 loop is CASSKVLDFYGYTF. DNA of the CDR3: TGTGCCAGCAGCAAAGTTTTAGACTTCTATGGCTACACCTTC.

This chain joins TRBV6-1 and TRBJ2-5; TRBD2 is a possible D gene (5 bases). V dropped 1 base and J dropped 7 bases, with 16 bases sitting between them. The length of the CDR3 is 15 residues. Germline V gene data show CDR1 as MNHNS and CDR2 as SASEGT. The CDR3 DNA follows: TGTGCCAGCAGTGAAGAGGGCGGACTCCTACGGACCCAGTACTTC. Its protein is CASSEEGGLLRTQYF.

This clone was counted a single time. V gene TRBV4-2 combines with J gene TRBJ2-3; TRBD2 matches at 9 bases. CDR1 is LGHNA, CDR2 YNFKEQ, per germline. This CDR3 region has 18 residues. The junction had 9 bases not matched to a gene; V was cut back by 1 base and J by 1 base. CDR3 sequence reads: CASSQVGSGGGGTDTQYF. CDR3 DNA sequence: TGTGCCAGCAGCCAAGTAGGTTCTGGCGGGGGGGGCACAGATACGCAGTATTTT.

This clone appeared a single time. V and J are TRBV6-2 or TRBV6-3 and TRBJ1-5, with TRBD1 as a possible D gene (6 bases). V was pared by 4 bases and J by 4 bases, with 14 bases between. Per germline, CDR1 MNHEY and CDR2 SVGEGT. The length of the CDR3 is 15 residues. The CDR3 sequence is CASSFTGRGNQPQHF. DNA for the CDR3: TGTGCCAGCAGTTTTACAGGGAGGGGGAATCAGCCCCAGCATTTT.

The genes are TRBV7-9 and TRBJ1-2; D ambiguous. The V gene lost 7 bases and the J gene lost 3 bases, with 21 bases spanning the gap. Germline CDR1 is SEHNR and CDR2 is FQNEAQ (reference sequence). The CDR3 covers 16 residues. The CDR3 region is CASTQSGGRAHYGYTF. The DNA for the CDR3 is TGTGCCAGCACCCAATCCGGCGGTAGGGCCCACTATGGCTACACCTTC.

The V gene is TRBV6-5, the J gene TRBJ1-3; 7 bases map to TRBD1. Unmatched junction bases numbered 6, after V lost 7 bases and J lost 0 bases. This CDR3 comprises 15 residues. Germline-derived CDR1 and CDR2 are MNHEY and SVGAGI. CDR3 amino acids: CASNRDRLSGNTIYF. CDR3 nucleotide sequence: TGTGCCAGCAATCGGGACAGACTCTCTGGAAACACCATATATTTT.

This sequence joins TRBV27 and TRBJ2-7, with 7 bases fitting TRBD2. Germline loops: CDR1 MNHEY, CDR2 SMNVEV (reference sequence). The CDR3 is 15 residues long. Unmatched junction bases numbered 8, after V lost 6 bases and J lost 0 bases. CDR3 residues: CASRVLASRSYEQYF. Here the CDR3 DNA reads TGTGCCAGCAGGGTACTAGCGTCGCGCTCCTACGAGCAGTACTTC.

The rearrangement uses TRBV19 and TRBJ1-1, with D uncertain. CDR1 is LNHDA and CDR2 is SQIVND in the germline V gene (reference sequence). Trimming removed 8 bases from V and 3 bases from J, with 10 bases in between. This CDR3 is built from 12 residues. CDR3 coding DNA: TGTGCCAGTGGATCTTTTTACACTGAAGCTTTCTTT. It specifies CASGSFYTEAFF.

V and J are TRBV19 and TRBJ2-2, with TRBD2 matching 9 bases. This CDR3 spans 13 amino acids. The germline V gene encodes CDR1 LNHDA and CDR2 SQIVND (reference sequence). After removal of 10 bases from V and 3 bases from J, the junction contained 3 bases not matched to a gene. The CDR3 nucleotides read TGTGCCATTCTAGCGGGATACACCGGGGAGCTGTTTTTT. Amino acids: CAILAGYTGELFF.

The chain joins TRBV11-2 to TRBJ1-4; D is undetermined. The CDR3 is made up of 15 amino acids. CDR1 is SGHAT, CDR2 FQNNGV, per germline. V was shortened by 5 bases and J by 8 bases, with 18 bases between the two germline ends. The CDR3 DNA sequence: TGTGCCAGCAGCCCCCGGACCGCCCCGAGGGAAAAACTGTTTTTT. Translated, it gives CASSPRTAPREKLFF.

This sequence joins TRBV5-6 and TRBJ2-3, with D perhaps being TRBD1 or TRBD2 (5 bases each). Germline loops: CDR1 SGHDT, CDR2 YYEEEE. Trimming took off 4 bases at V and 5 bases at J, with 20 bases between the two ends. CDR3 size: 16 residues. The DNA for the CDR3 is TGTGCCAGCAGCGGGGGTTACGCAGTGGCTGGAGATACGCAGTATTTT. It is translated as CASSGGYAVAGDTQYF.

This clone was counted once. The rearrangement links TRBV6-9 to TRBJ1-5; D remains ambiguous. Germline CDR1 MNHGY, CDR2 SVAAGI. The V end was cut by 6 bases, the J end by 2 bases, with 2 bases between. This CDR3 contains 11 residues. CDR3 DNA: TGTGCCAGCAGGGGCAATCAGCCCCAGCATTTT. It translates to CASRGNQPQHF.

The chain combines TRBV18 with TRBJ2-7; possibly TRBD1 for D (6 bases). Germline CDR1 reads KGHSH; CDR2 reads LQKENI. The CDR3 is 14 amino acids. V was pared by 6 bases and J by 2 bases, with 14 bases between. In DNA, the CDR3 is TGTGCCAGCTCCACAGGGTCCCTGACCTACGAGCAGTACTTC. It translates to CASSTGSLTYEQYF.

V usage is TRBV30 and J usage is TRBJ2-1; no reliable D call. V was pared by 2 bases and J by 10 bases, with 9 bases between. The CDR3 covers 11 residues. CDR1 is GTSNPN and CDR2 is SVGIG in the germline V gene (reference sequence). The CDR3 reads CAWSRNTEQFF. In nucleotides, the CDR3 is TGTGCCTGGAGTAGGAATACGGAGCAGTTCTTC.

The V gene is TRBV7-3, the J gene TRBJ1-2; D is unresolved. There are 16 residues in the CDR3. The V gene's germline CDR1 is SGHTA and CDR2 FQGTGA. Trimming removed 2 bases at V and 7 bases at J, with 20 bases between. CDR3 region: CASSLSSLPEGSGYTF. The CDR3, as DNA: TGTGCCAGCAGCTTATCATCCCTTCCCGAGGGCAGTGGCTACACCTTC.

V and J are TRBV6-5 and TRBJ1-1; D perhaps matches TRBD1 (5 bases). V lost 0 bases to trimming and J lost 5 bases, with 10 bases between them. The CDR3 runs to 14 residues. The germline V gene encodes CDR1 MNHEY and CDR2 SVGAGI. The CDR3: CASSYSVGVTEAFF. In nucleotides, the CDR3 is TGTGCCAGCAGTTACTCAGTGGGGGTTACTGAAGCTTTCTTT.